A selection of T cell receptor beta chains follows, all from one sample in a study of cytomegalovirus exposure and HLA in healthy donors. TCRdb keeps only in-frame clones here, not all; method: immunoSEQ multiplex PCR. In the table there are over 150,000 clones, approximately 62% of which are singletons. The sample taken for sequencing was PBMCs. Receptors originate from a man in his fifties in good health and CMV-seronegative. CDR3s leave out the opening cysteine and the closing phenylalanine or tryptophan.

j_call: TRBJ2-5
v_call: TRBV5-4
cdr3_aa: ASSLAGGAMGETQY

j_call: TRBJ2-6
v_call: TRBV5-1
cdr3_aa: ASSPQGPGAGANVLT

j_call: TRBJ2-4
v_call: TRBV2
cdr3_aa: ASSPPTGLAKNIQY

j_call: TRBJ1-1
v_call: TRBV7-2
cdr3_aa: ASSPGAPRAGEAF

j_call: TRBJ2-2
v_call: TRBV4-1
cdr3_aa: ASSPDRGGDTGELF

j_call: TRBJ2-3
v_call: TRBV29-1
cdr3_aa: SVEDVYRTDTQY

j_call: TRBJ1-4
v_call: TRBV27
cdr3_aa: ASSPRQGEKLF

j_call: TRBJ1-3
v_call: TRBV28
cdr3_aa: ASSLWGQQRSGNTIY

j_call: TRBJ2-7
v_call: TRBV5-4
cdr3_aa: ASSLGQGGPLYEQY

j_call: TRBJ1-4
v_call: TRBV6-5
cdr3_aa: ASSYSRTGEKLF

j_call: TRBJ1-1
v_call: TRBV18
cdr3_aa: ASSPPRAPLPEAF

j_call: TRBJ2-5
v_call: TRBV4-2
cdr3_aa: ASSQGYSRETQY

j_call: TRBJ1-1
v_call: TRBV18
cdr3_aa: ASSPPNSDTEAF

j_call: TRBJ1-2
v_call: TRBV5-4
cdr3_aa: ASSLGGGGENYGYT

j_call: TRBJ1-4
v_call: TRBV5-1
cdr3_aa: ASSLRERDEKLF

j_call: TRBJ2-7
v_call: TRBV7-6
cdr3_aa: ASSFRQGIDEQY

j_call: TRBJ1-2
v_call: TRBV6-5
cdr3_aa: ASSYYGQGALYGYT

j_call: TRBJ1-2
v_call: TRBV15
cdr3_aa: ATSRDRRTVTNYGYT

j_call: TRBJ1-2
v_call: TRBV28
cdr3_aa: ASSLEPGGNRGYGYT

j_call: TRBJ1-1
v_call: TRBV19
cdr3_aa: ASSKPQGAATEAF

j_call: TRBJ2-6
v_call: TRBV7-9
cdr3_aa: ASSLPGTGTSGANVLT

j_call: TRBJ1-5
v_call: TRBV21-1
cdr3_aa: ASSSRGLGQPQH

j_call: TRBJ1-4
v_call: TRBV28
cdr3_aa: ASTQELRNEKLF

j_call: -
v_call: TRBV4-3
cdr3_aa: ASSQKIRAYEQY

j_call: TRBJ2-1
v_call: TRBV7-2
cdr3_aa: ASYLAGGPGEQF

j_call: TRBJ1-5
v_call: TRBV5-6
cdr3_aa: ASSLGGSGQPQH

j_call: TRBJ2-7
v_call: TRBV6-6
cdr3_aa: ASSYAGGQSYEQY

j_call: TRBJ2-7
v_call: TRBV7-2
cdr3_aa: ASSDRGSYEQY

j_call: TRBJ2-1
v_call: TRBV19
cdr3_aa: ASSRPQGTYNEQF

j_call: TRBJ2-2
v_call: TRBV7-9
cdr3_aa: ASSLKRDSGELF

j_call: TRBJ2-7
v_call: TRBV5-6
cdr3_aa: ASSFTEYEQY